The clone carrying this T cell receptor (beta chain) was seen a handful of times. The antigen is unknown. This sample is part of a study of response to subunit inactivated influenza vaccine. General study points: That few new T cells are recruited by each seasonal influenza vaccination was the authors' suggestion.

Trimming removed 8 bases from V and 2 bases from J, with 12 bases in between. This CDR3 comprises 13 residues. MiXCR, applied by TCRdb to the RT-PCR reads, yields one record per CDR3 protein. Altogether about 240,000 distinct CDR3 sequences are present, 12% being singletons, with the ten largest covering more than 7%. The chain uses TRBV12-3 or TRBV12-4 and TRBJ1-1; D may be TRBD1 (5 bases). This receptor was taken from a man aged 50 to 59 who received an inactivated influenza vaccine. The input for sequencing was non-naive T cells sorted from PBMCs, taken 14 days before vaccination. The CDR3 here is CASGSTVNTEAFF. The DNA of the CDR3 is TGTGCCAGCGGATCGACAGTTAACACTGAAGCTTTCTTT.